The rows below give T cell receptor beta chains drawn from one sample of a study of esophageal squamous cell carcinoma under preoperative chemotherapy. TCRdb used MiXCR to reprocess the PCR reads, holding one entry per CDR3 protein. The data contain 15,000 to 20,000 distinct CDR3 sequences, roughly half of them singletons. This material was obtained from a patient given preoperative chemotherapy. The receptors were gathered from a human donor with esophageal squamous cell carcinoma. The donor label of this sample is uncertain. The CDR3 runs from the conserved cysteine through the conserved F or W. Fields, in order: J gene, CDR3 length, D gene, V gene, clone size, CDR3 DNA, CDR3 protein. A D gene is named only where the DNA matches it firmly. Size values are once, few and many counts, or a class for expanded clones, and some rows have none.

TRBJ2-1 | 12 | NA | TRBV5-6 | NA | TGTGCCAGCAGCTTGGACAACTACGAGCAGTTCTTC | CASSLDNYEQFF
TRBJ2-5 | 14 | NA | TRBV7-2 | NA | TGTGCCAGCAGCGCGACTCGGGCCCAAGAGACCCAGTACTTC | CASSATRAQETQYF
TRBJ2-4 | 19 | NA | TRBV11-2 | NA | TGTGCCTCCGGTTTTTGTGCGGGGCTCGGGGGCCGTGACAAAAAGATCCAGTACTTC | CASGFCAGLGGRDKKIQYF
TRBJ2-2 | 13 | NA | TRBV10-2 | NA | TGCGCCAGCAGGGCTGTGAGCACCGGGGCGCTGTTTTTT | CASRAVSTGALFF
TRBJ2-3 | 19 | NA | TRBV7-8 | NA | TGTGCCAGGGGCTTAGGTCCGGCGGGTAGGGGCCGTGACCAAGATACGCAGTATTTT | CARGLGPAGRGRDQDTQYF
TRBJ2-3 | 14 | NA | TRBV7-3 | NA | TGTGCCAGCAGTCAGGGACTCCCCACAGATACGCAGTATTTT | CASSQGLPTDTQYF
TRBJ1-4 | 18 | TRBD1 | TRBV6-1 | many | TGTGCCAGTACGACAGGGGGCGATGTTAGGGCAACTAATGAAAAACTGTTTTTT | CASTTGGDVRATNEKLFF
TRBJ2-7 | 15 | TRBD1 | TRBV7-4 | few | TGTGCCAGCAACGATAACCGGGACAGTACCTACGAGCAGTACTTC | CASNDNRDSTYEQYF
TRBJ2-2 | 15 | NA | TRBV11-1 | many | TGTGCCAGCAGCTTAGTAGTTGGTTTTTCCGGGGAGCTGTTTTTT | CASSLVVGFSGELFF
TRBJ2-7 | 15 | NA | TRBV7-2 | NA | TGTGCCAGCAGCCATACACCAGACTTAACCTACGAGCAGTACTTC | CASSHTPDLTYEQYF
TRBJ2-3 | 15 | NA | TRBV12-3/TRBV12-4 | medium-sized | TGTGCCAGCAGTCGAAACCGGGACAGCACAGATACGCAGTATTTT | CASSRNRDSTDTQYF